Each of the 27 T cell receptor beta chains below was sequenced from the same sample in a study of patients and donors after allogeneic stem cell transplantation. From the RT-PCR reads, TCRdb called clonotypes with MiXCR, one entry per CDR3 protein. The table includes 800,000 to 1,000,000 distinct CDR3 sequences, roughly 18% detected once. Sequencing was carried out using blood, either unsorted or a sorted T cell fraction (not recorded which). The receptors were gathered from a human donor who was either an allogeneic HSCT recipient or a stem cell or donor lymphocyte infusion donor (not recorded which). It is not recorded whose cells these are; they may come from a transplant donor.

The CDR3 DNA sequence: TGCGCCAGCAGCTTGGAGGCCGGGGGCTGGTCACCCCTCCACTTT. Amino acids: CASSLEAGGWSPLHF. The rearrangement joins TRBV5-1 to TRBJ1-6; possible D gene TRBD1, 6 bases. CDR3 length: 15 amino acids. Trimming took 0 bases from V and 10 from J, leaving 14 bases between them. Germline-derived CDR1 and CDR2 are SGHRS and YFSETQ.

The chain uses TRBV6-1 and TRBJ2-2; TRBD2 matches at 8 bases. The V gene end was trimmed by 6 bases and the J gene end by 4 bases; junction bases not matched to a gene: 7. Per germline, CDR1 MNHNS and CDR2 SASEGT. The CDR3 loop spans 15 amino acids. The DNA of the CDR3 is TGTGCCAGCAGACCCGACGGGGGGGGCACCGGGGAGCTGTTTTTT. Its translation is CASRPDGGGTGELFF.

The V and J genes are TRBV27 and TRBJ2-1, with D tentatively TRBD1 or TRBD2 (5 bases each). This CDR3 has 15 residues. V was clipped by 5 bases and J by 6 bases, with 17 bases between them. The germline V gene has CDR1 MNHEY and CDR2 SMNVEV (reference sequence). The CDR3 coding sequence is TGTGCCAGCAGTACCCCTGAGGGGTCAGGCAATGAGCAGTTCTTC. It encodes CASSTPEGSGNEQFF.

This clonotype was detected only a few times. The chain combines TRBV20-1 with TRBJ2-5; maybe TRBD2 (7 bases). The CDR3 spans 13 residues. Germline V lookup: CDR1 DFQATT, CDR2 SNEGSKA (reference sequence). The germline V and J ends were trimmed by 6 bases and 4 bases, with 15 bases remaining between them. CDR3 in DNA: TGCAGTGCATCTCCGGGGGGCCGAGAGACCCAGTACTTC. Protein: CSASPGGRETQYF.

This clonotype showed up many times. The J gene is TRBJ2-1, the V gene TRBV29-1; D is unclear. Germline CDR1 SQVTM, CDR2 ANQGSEA. The CDR3 is 14 residues long. With 4 bases removed from V and 6 bases from J, the gap between germline ends came to 16 bases. CDR3: CSVVSLFVGNEQFF. CDR3 coding DNA: TGCAGCGTTGTCTCTCTATTTGTGGGCAATGAGCAGTTCTTC.

J is TRBJ1-2 and V is TRBV6-1; the D gene is possibly TRBD1 (5 bases). CDR3 size: 16 residues. V lost 2 bases and J lost 1, with 14 bases in between. CDR1 and CDR2 (germline): MNHNS, SASEGT. The CDR3 DNA reads TGTGCCAGCAGTGAATTTTCGGACACCCTTAACTATGGCTACACCTTC. This sequence encodes CASSEFSDTLNYGYTF.

Only a few counts were recorded for this clonotype. The chain is built from TRBV20-1 and TRBJ1-1; the D is unclear. This CDR3 is 13 amino acids long. V was clipped by 1 base and J by 3 bases, with 9 bases between them. CDR1 is DFQATT and CDR2 is SNEGSKA in the germline V gene (reference sequence). CDR3 coding DNA: TGCAGTGCTAGAGGTGGACGGTACACTGAAGCTTTCTTT. It encodes CSARGGRYTEAFF.

This clonotype was observed a few times. The chain recombines TRBV4-1 with TRBJ2-5; D gene ambiguous. The CDR3 totals 16 residues. Germline V gene data show CDR1 as MGHRA and CDR2 as YSYEKL. The V end lost 0 bases, the J end lost 1 base, and 12 bases lay between the germline ends. The CDR3 DNA reads as TGCGCCAGCAGCCAAGAGTCATCTAGGGTCCAAGAGACCCAGTACTTC. This encodes CASSQESSRVQETQYF.

The rearrangement joins TRBV12-3 or TRBV12-4 to TRBJ2-3, with TRBD2 identical over 12 bases. The trim removed 6 bases at V and 6 bases at J, leaving 13 bases unmatched. This CDR3 contains 17 residues. The CDR3 is CASSLIPSGRAYDTQYF. CDR3 DNA sequence: TGTGCCAGCAGCCTAATCCCTAGCGGGAGGGCCTATGATACGCAGTATTTT.

This clonotype was detected a few times. V is TRBV4-1 and J is TRBJ2-2, with D possibly TRBD1 on 5 matching bases. The V and J ends lost 6 bases and 5 bases respectively, with 19 bases between them. This CDR3 is built from 16 residues. Germline CDR1 MGHRA, CDR2 YSYEKL. CDR3 sequence: CASREIGAVVTGELFF. The CDR3 nucleotides are TGCGCCAGCAGGGAGATAGGGGCGGTTGTAACCGGGGAGCTGTTTTTT.

This clonotype has just a few counts. The chain carries TRBV27 and TRBJ2-2, with TRBD2 matching 12 bases. V lost 4 bases, J lost 8 bases, and 8 bases stayed unmatched. The germline CDR1 and CDR2 sequences are MNHEY and SMNVEV (reference sequence). There are 16 residues in the CDR3. The CDR3, as DNA: TGTGCCAGCAGTTCGAGGACTAGCGGGACTCCAGGGGAGCTGTTTTTT. This codes for CASSSRTSGTPGELFF.

There are many counts of this clonotype. The chain uses TRBV7-8 and TRBJ2-1, with D perhaps TRBD1 or TRBD2 (5 bases each). This CDR3 comprises 13 residues. Deletions cut 4 bases from V and 9 bases from J, with 13 bases between. Germline values: CDR1 SGHVS, CDR2 FQNEAQ. The CDR3 loop reads CASSSRWGIEQFF. For the CDR3, the DNA is TGTGCCAGCAGCTCCCGATGGGGGATTGAGCAGTTCTTC.

The rearrangement joins TRBV6-1 to TRBJ1-1; no clear D. CDR1 and CDR2 from the germline V gene are MNHNS and SASEGT. Trimming removed 5 bases at V and 0 bases at J, with 10 bases between. The CDR3 totals 14 residues. CDR3 residues: CASSNGVMNTEAFF. CDR3 in DNA: TGTGCCAGCAGTAACGGAGTCATGAACACTGAAGCTTTCTTT.

CDR3 in amino acids: CASSKAGHSPQETQYF. CDR3 DNA: TGTGCCAGCAGCAAAGCCGGACATTCCCCGCAAGAGACCCAGTACTTC. The chain links TRBV21-1 to TRBJ2-5; TRBD1, the table's D call, lacks a check against the DNA. TRBV21-1 has pseudogene status. The CDR3 runs to 16 residues.

The chain couples TRBV25-1 to TRBJ1-1; no reliable D call. CDR3 length equals 15 residues. CDR1 is MGHDK and CDR2 is SYGVNS in the germline V gene. V was cut by 2 bases and J by 4 bases, with 14 bases left in between. CDR3 nucleotide sequence: TGTGCCAGCAGTGAAGTAGGCCCACGGAGCACTGAAGCTTTCTTT. It is translated as CASSEVGPRSTEAFF.

V gene TRBV20-1 combines with J gene TRBJ1-5; D is unclear. Trimming left V 0 bases short and J 5 bases short, with 17 bases between. Germline V gives CDR1 DFQATT, CDR2 SNEGSKA (reference sequence). This CDR3 has 16 residues. This CDR3 reads CSARDLLGLGDQPQHF. CDR3 nucleotide sequence: TGCAGTGCTAGAGATCTCCTAGGACTCGGCGATCAGCCCCAGCATTTT.

This rearrangement joins TRBV6-2 or TRBV6-3 to TRBJ1-2; D uncertain. The V gene lost 4 bases and the J gene lost 3 bases, with 15 bases spanning the gap. The CDR3 length is 15 residues. Germline CDR1 reads MNHEY; CDR2 reads SVGEGT. CDR3 residues: CASSLRPHGDYGYTF. The CDR3 DNA is TGTGCCAGCAGTTTAAGGCCCCACGGTGACTATGGCTACACCTTC.

This rearrangement joins TRBV4-3 to TRBJ2-1; D ambiguous. With 0 bases removed from V and 2 bases from J, the gap between germline ends came to 5 bases. Germline CDR1 LGHNA, CDR2 YSLEER. The CDR3 spans 14 residues. The CDR3 protein is CASSQDRTYNEQFF. The CDR3 bases are TGCGCCAGCAGCCAAGACAGAACCTACAATGAGCAGTTCTTC.

The V and J genes are TRBV4-1 and TRBJ2-1; tentatively, D is TRBD1 or TRBD2 (5 bases each). V was shortened by 4 bases and J by 7 bases, with 14 bases between the two germline ends. The CDR3 is 14 amino acids. Germline assignment: CDR1 MGHRA and CDR2 YSYEKL. CDR3 amino acids: CASSRPGSLNEQFF. The CDR3 DNA reads as TGCGCCAGCAGCCGTCCAGGGAGCCTGAATGAGCAGTTCTTC.

This clonotype was recorded at least ten times. This rearrangement joins TRBV6-6 to TRBJ1-5, with unresolved D. The CDR3 is 13 residues long. The germline CDR1 and CDR2 sequences are MNHNY and SVGAGI (reference sequence). Between the trimmed V and J ends, which lost 2 bases and 5 bases, there was a span of 7 bases. The CDR3 nucleotides read TGTGCCAGCAGTTACCTGGGTGATCAGCCCCAGCATTTT. Translation: CASSYLGDQPQHF.

Many counts were recorded for this clonotype. This chain connects TRBV5-1 to TRBJ2-2, with D possibly matching TRBD2 (6 bases). Germline CDR1 reads SGHRS; CDR2 reads YFSETQ. The CDR3 extends over 14 amino acids. V was pared by 4 bases and J by 4 bases, with 11 bases between. The CDR3 region is CASSLSGPTGELFF. The CDR3, as DNA: TGCGCCAGCAGCCTGAGCGGGCCCACCGGGGAGCTGTTTTTT.

The chain couples TRBV12-3 or TRBV12-4 to TRBJ1-3; possibly TRBD1 for D (5 bases). V lost 3 bases to trimming and J lost 0 bases, with 6 bases between them. CDR3 length equals 14 residues. This CDR3 reads CASSFDSSGNTIYF. As DNA, the CDR3 is TGTGCCAGCAGTTTTGACAGCTCTGGAAACACCATATATTTT.

This rearrangement joins TRBV28 to TRBJ2-1, with D possibly TRBD2 on 5 matching bases. The CDR3 loop spans 11 amino acids. Germline V CDR1 and CDR2: MDHEN, SYDVKM. Trimming took 6 bases from V and 11 from J, leaving 11 bases between them. CDR3 DNA sequence: TGTGCCAGCAGCATAGGGAGTCAGCAGTTCTTC. Translating gives CASSIGSQQFF.

The CDR3 DNA sequence: TGCAGTGCTGGCTCAGATACGCAGTATTTT. It yields the protein CSAGSDTQYF. The chain is built from TRBV20-1 and TRBJ2-3; no reliable D call. The CDR3 consists of 10 residues. Germline CDR1 is DFQATT and CDR2 is SNEGSKA (reference sequence). Trimming cost V 5 bases and J 4 bases, with 4 bases left between them.

This clonotype was observed a few times. The chain recombines TRBV12-3 or TRBV12-4 with TRBJ1-3; 7 nucleotides align to TRBD1. The CDR3 loop spans 16 amino acids. The V and J ends lost 3 bases and 3 bases, in that order; junction bases with no gene match: 8. The CDR3 nucleotides are TGTGCCAGCAGTTTTGAGTCACACAGGGGTGGAAACACCATATATTTT. This codes for CASSFESHRGGNTIYF.

This clonotype turned up a few times. The V gene is TRBV7-9, the J gene TRBJ1-2; D is perhaps TRBD1 (5 bases). V lost 5 bases, J lost 3 bases, and 16 bases lay in between. Germline CDR1 reads SEHNR; CDR2 reads FQNEAQ (reference sequence). The CDR3 has 15 amino acids. The CDR3 loop is CASSPRDGGDYGYTF. The CDR3 region has the DNA TGTGCCAGCAGCCCAAGGGACGGGGGGGACTATGGCTACACCTTC.

V usage is TRBV4-1 and J usage is TRBJ2-7, with D possibly being TRBD1 (5 bases). With 1 base removed from V and 4 bases from J, the gap between germline ends came to 14 bases. The CDR3 loop spans 15 amino acids. Germline V gives CDR1 MGHRA, CDR2 YSYEKL. Here the CDR3 DNA reads TGCGCCAGCAGCCAAGGTCAGGACATGAGGTACGAGCAGTACTTC. Translated: CASSQGQDMRYEQYF.